This TCR beta chain was recorded in a study of early T cells in non-severe SARS-CoV-2 infection. Study in general: It was bulk RNA from unsorted whole blood that was sequenced, and the chains were unpaired.

Individual cDNA molecules were tagged with unique molecular identifiers, the study reported. MiXCR was run by TCRdb on the 5' RACE reads, yielding one entry per CDR3 protein. The repertoire includes approximately 64,000 distinct CDR3 sequences, 20% to 25% of them detected once, and 15% to 20% sits in the top ten. The sample in question was whole blood, obtained at baseline. The clonotype was recovered from an adult who was a healthcare worker with PCR-confirmed SARS-CoV-2 infection or an uninfected control (not recorded which).

For the CDR3, the DNA is TGTGCCAGCAGCCCTGGACAGGGGGCGGCCAAATCCTCTGGAAACACCATATATTTT. It is translated as CASSPGQGAAKSSGNTIYF. The chain is built from TRBV7-6 and TRBJ1-3, with 11 bases fitting TRBD1. Germline V CDR1 and CDR2: SGHVS, FNYEAQ. The CDR3 length is 19 residues. J was trimmed by 0 bases and V by 5 bases; bases with no gene match: 12.